This entry describes one T cell receptor (beta chain). The CDR3 has 15 residues. CDR1 is MGHRA and CDR2 is YSYEKL in the germline V gene. With 2 bases clipped from V and 4 bases from J, the junction kept 6 bases outside the gene matches. This entry comes from a study of cytomegalovirus exposure and HLA in healthy donors. Using immunoSEQ multiplex PCR, the repertoire was profiled, and TCRdb retains in-frame clones only, with some absent. The repertoire includes roughly 250,000 clones, approximately 83% of them detected once, and roughly 1.2% sits in the top ten. The TCR originated in a woman aged 30 to 39 in good health and CMV-seropositive. This chain links TRBV4-1 with TRBJ1-2; the match to TRBD1 covers 8 bases. The material sequenced was PBMCs. The CDR3: CASSQQGAPTYGYTF. CDR3 coding DNA: TGCGCCAGCAGCCAACAGGGGGCCCCTACCTATGGCTACACCTTC.